This T cell receptor beta chain was obtained from a study of post-analysis software for immune sequencing data. Study results and limitations: The study found TRBV5-6, TRBV5-1 and TRBV20-1 among a few TRBV segments more frequent in patients than controls.

This clonotype was seen many times. As yet, its antigen is unknown. Germline values: CDR1 SGHTS, CDR2 YDEGEE. V dropped 0 bases and J dropped 5; count of bases not matched to a gene: 6. The CDR3 loop spans 16 amino acids. Libraries were made from TCR beta cDNA, and they carried unique molecular identifiers. TCRdb processed the PCR reads anew with MiXCR; each CDR3 protein has one entry. In the table there are approximately 150,000 distinct CDR3 sequences, about 30% of which are singletons. The chain is built from TRBV5-8 and TRBJ2-7, with 12 bases fitting TRBD2. Sample: blood. The clonotype originates from a girl between 10 and 17 years old with multiple sclerosis. CDR3 region: CASSLGTSGNRNEQYF. For the CDR3, the DNA is TGTGCCAGCAGCTTGGGGACTAGCGGGAACCGGAACGAGCAGTACTTC.